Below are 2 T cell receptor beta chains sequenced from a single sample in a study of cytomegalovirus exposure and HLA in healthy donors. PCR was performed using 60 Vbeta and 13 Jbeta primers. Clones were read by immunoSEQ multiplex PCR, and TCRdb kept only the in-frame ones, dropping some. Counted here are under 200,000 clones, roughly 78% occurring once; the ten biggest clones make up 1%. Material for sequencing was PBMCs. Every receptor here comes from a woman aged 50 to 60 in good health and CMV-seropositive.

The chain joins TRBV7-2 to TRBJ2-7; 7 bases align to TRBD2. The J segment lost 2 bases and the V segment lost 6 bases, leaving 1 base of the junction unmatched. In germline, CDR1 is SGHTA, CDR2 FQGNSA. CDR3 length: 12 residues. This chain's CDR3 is CASRGGTYEQYF. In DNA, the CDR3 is TGTGCCAGCAGGGGGGGGACCTACGAGCAGTACTTC.

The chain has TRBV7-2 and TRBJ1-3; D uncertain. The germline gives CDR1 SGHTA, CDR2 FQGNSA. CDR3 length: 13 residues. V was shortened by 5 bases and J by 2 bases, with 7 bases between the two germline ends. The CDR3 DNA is TGTGCCAGCAGCCCTGGGCCTGGAAACACCATATATTTT. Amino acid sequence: CASSPGPGNTIYF.